The 4 T cell receptor beta chains presented below share a single source sample, sequenced in a study of T cell repertoires in cytomegalovirus infection. TCRdb recomputed calls from the reads with MiXCR, one row per CDR3 protein. Of hundreds of thousands of distinct CDR3 sequences listed, 17% are singletons. The source material was PBMCs. These receptors all come from a human donor in good health (CMV status not recorded). Some clones in this sample may be carry-over from other donors' samples.

A single count supports this clonotype. A read error may be the cause here, since a much bigger clone is one base away. V gene TRBV7-3 combines with J gene TRBJ2-7; D gene unclear. Germline V lookup: CDR1 SGHTA, CDR2 FQGTGA. The ends were cut back, 5 bases at V and 5 bases at J, with 13 bases in the middle. This CDR3 comprises 13 residues. CDR3 sequence: CASSPRMGNEQYF. Written as DNA, the CDR3 is TGTGCCAGCAGCCCCCGGATGGGCAACGAGCAGTACTTC. The whole variable domain, remainder taken from reference TRBV7-3 and TRBJ2-7, is GAGVSQTPSNKVTEKGKYVELRCDPISGHTALYWYRQSLGQGPEFLIYFQGTGAADDSGLPNDRFFAVRPEGSVSTLKIQRTERGDSAVYLCASSPRMGNEQYFGPGTRLTVT.

This clonotype was recorded at least ten times. The chain is built from TRBV7-2 and TRBJ2-1; D not certain. Germline lookup yields CDR1 SGHTA and CDR2 FQGNSA. Trimming took off 4 bases at V and 5 bases at J, with 12 bases between the two ends. The CDR3 runs to 14 residues. In DNA, the CDR3 is TGTGCCAGCAGCTCAAACAGAGGTAACAATGAGCAGTTCTTC. Amino acid sequence: CASSSNRGNNEQFF.

This clonotype was counted between two and nine times. The CDR3 nucleotides are TGTGCCAGCAGTCCTGGGCCGAGCGGGCAGCCCCAGCATTTT. Translated: CASSPGPSGQPQHF. This chain links TRBV28 with TRBJ1-5; D unclear. V was trimmed by 5 bases and J by 7 bases, leaving 15 bases between them. Germline V CDR1 and CDR2: MDHEN, SYDVKM. This CDR3 contains 14 residues.

This chain links TRBV11-3 with TRBJ2-4, with D perhaps TRBD1 or TRBD2 (5 bases each). The CDR3 runs 16 residues. Germline-derived CDR1 and CDR2 are SGHNT and YENEEA. Trimming took 1 base from V and 4 from J, leaving 14 bases between them. CDR3 loop: CASSLGTGTGKNIQYF. CDR3 sequence (DNA): TGTGCCAGCAGCTTAGGAACCGGGACGGGGAAAAACATTCAGTACTTC.